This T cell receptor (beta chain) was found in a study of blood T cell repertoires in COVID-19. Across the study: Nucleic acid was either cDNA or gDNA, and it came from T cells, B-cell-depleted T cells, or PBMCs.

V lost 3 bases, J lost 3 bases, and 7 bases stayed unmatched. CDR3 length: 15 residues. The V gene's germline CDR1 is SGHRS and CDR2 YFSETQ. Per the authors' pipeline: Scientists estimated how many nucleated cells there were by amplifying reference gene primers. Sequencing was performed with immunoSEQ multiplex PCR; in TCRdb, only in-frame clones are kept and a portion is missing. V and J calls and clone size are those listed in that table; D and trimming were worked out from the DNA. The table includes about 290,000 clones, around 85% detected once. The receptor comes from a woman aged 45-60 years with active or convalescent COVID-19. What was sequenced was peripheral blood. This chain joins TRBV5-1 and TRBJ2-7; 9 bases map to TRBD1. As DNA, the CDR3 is TGCGCCAGCAGCTCTTGGACAGGGGACTTCTACGAGCAGTACTTC. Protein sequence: CASSSWTGDFYEQYF.